The 10 T cell receptor beta chains presented below share a single source sample, sequenced in a study of blood T cell repertoires in COVID-19. Profiled with immunoSEQ multiplex PCR; TCRdb holds only in-frame clones, not every one. The table shows about 250,000 clones, with about 84% occurring only once. The specimen was peripheral blood. These receptors were collected from an elderly woman with COVID-19, enrolled during active disease.

The chain uses TRBV10-3 and TRBJ1-1; TRBD1 might be the D (5 bases). From germline, CDR1 is ENHRY and CDR2 SYGVKD. The V end was cut by 3 bases, the J end by 2 bases, with 10 bases between. This CDR3 is built from 14 residues. This CDR3 reads CAISDRATNTEAFF. As DNA, the CDR3 is TGTGCCATCAGTGACAGGGCCACAAACACTGAAGCTTTCTTT.

The V gene is TRBV6-6, the J gene TRBJ1-2; D is uncertain. The CDR3 covers 13 residues. The germline V and J ends were trimmed by 2 bases and 5 bases, with 9 bases remaining between them. Germline values: CDR1 MNHNY, CDR2 SVGAGI (reference sequence). The CDR3 nucleotides are TGTGCCAGCAGTTACGGGTTCGGGTATGGCTACACCTTC. Residues: CASSYGFGYGYTF.

This clone was detected once. J is TRBJ2-1 and V is TRBV28; perhaps TRBD1 as D (6 bases). Germline CDR1 MDHEN, CDR2 SYDVKM. V lost 3 bases to trimming and J lost 8 bases, with 11 bases between them. The CDR3 covers 13 residues. CDR3 amino acids: CASSFVRGYEQFF. The CDR3 nucleotides are TGTGCCAGCAGTTTTGTCAGGGGCTATGAGCAGTTCTTC.

This rearrangement joins TRBV6-5 to TRBJ2-7; D might be TRBD1 (6 bases). The CDR3 consists of 11 residues. Per the germline V gene, CDR1 is MNHEY and CDR2 is SVGAGI. V lost 6 bases to trimming and J lost 5 bases, with 8 bases between them. This chain's CDR3 is CASRHRDEQYF. The CDR3 DNA sequence: TGTGCCAGCAGGCACAGGGACGAGCAGTACTTC.

The chain couples TRBV4-1 to TRBJ1-3; D is perhaps TRBD1 (6 bases). Germline V gives CDR1 MGHRA, CDR2 YSYEKL. The CDR3 contains 16 residues. V was pared by 4 bases and J by 4 bases, with 17 bases between. The CDR3 reads CASSPGLGARGNTIYF. The CDR3 DNA is TGCGCCAGCAGCCCTGGTCTGGGGGCGCGGGGAAACACCATATATTTT.

The chain is built from TRBV19 and TRBJ2-2; D remains unclear. V was cut by 0 bases and J by 2 bases, with 19 bases left in between. The CDR3 covers 19 residues. CDR1 is LNHDA, CDR2 SQIVND, per germline (reference sequence). The CDR3 loop is CASSIDLGYSSINTGELFF. In DNA, the CDR3 is TGTGCCAGTAGTATAGATCTAGGCTATTCGAGTATTAACACCGGGGAGCTGTTTTTT.

This chain joins TRBV2 and TRBJ2-3; 10 positions agree with TRBD2. V shed 11 bases and J 6 bases; nucleotides not matched to a gene: 14. The germline V gene encodes CDR1 SNHLY and CDR2 FYNNEI. CDR3 length: 15 amino acids. CDR3 amino acids: CAGLLGLAGADTQYF. As DNA, the CDR3 is TGTGCCGGCCTTCTCGGGCTAGCGGGGGCCGATACGCAGTATTTT.

This chain connects TRBV7-9 to TRBJ1-4; D ambiguous. The germline V gene encodes CDR1 SEHNR and CDR2 FQNEAQ (reference sequence). The V end was cut by 5 bases, the J end by 4 bases, with 14 bases between. The CDR3 length is 15 residues. The chain's CDR3 is CASSPDDTDNEKLFF. CDR3 DNA: TGTGCCAGCAGCCCCGACGACACGGATAATGAAAAACTGTTTTTT.

The gene calls are TRBV4-2 and TRBJ2-3; TRBD2 matches 12 bases. Germline CDR1 reads LGHNA; CDR2 reads YNFKEQ. This CDR3 region has 18 residues. V dropped 0 bases and J dropped 7; count of bases not matched to a gene: 11. The CDR3 DNA follows: TGTGCCAGCAGCCAAGACGCCCCACTAGCGGGGGGCCGGAATACGCAGTATTTT. Residues: CASSQDAPLAGGRNTQYF.

There are a few counts of this clone. This rearrangement joins TRBV18 to TRBJ1-5; D is ambiguous. Germline V gene sequence: CDR1 KGHSH, CDR2 LQKENI. The CDR3 totals 16 residues. Deletions cut 4 bases from V and 0 bases from J, with 13 bases between. CDR3 in amino acids: CASSRAPQSSNQPQHF. The CDR3 DNA reads as TGTGCCAGCTCACGTGCACCTCAGTCTAGCAATCAGCCCCAGCATTTT.